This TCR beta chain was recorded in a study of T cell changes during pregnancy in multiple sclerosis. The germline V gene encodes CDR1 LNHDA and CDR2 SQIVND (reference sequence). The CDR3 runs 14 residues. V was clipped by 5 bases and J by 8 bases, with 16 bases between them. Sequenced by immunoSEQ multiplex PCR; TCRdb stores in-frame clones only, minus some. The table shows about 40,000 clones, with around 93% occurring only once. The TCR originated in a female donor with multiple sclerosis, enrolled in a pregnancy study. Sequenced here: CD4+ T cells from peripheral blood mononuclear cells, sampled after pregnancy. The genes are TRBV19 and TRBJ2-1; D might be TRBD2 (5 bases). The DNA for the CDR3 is TGTGCCAGTAGTGGAGGCCTCTGGGCCCATGAGCAGTTCTTC. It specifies CASSGGLWAHEQFF.